The 21 T cell receptor beta chains below were found in one sample sequenced in a study of blood T cell repertoires in COVID-19. Repertoires were generated with immunoSEQ multiplex PCR, while TCRdb's copy carries only in-frame clones and drops some. Of fewer than 85,000 clones listed, 88% were seen once; the top ten hold roughly 5.6%. Sequenced: peripheral blood. The receptors stem from a human donor in a cohort sampled during active COVID-19.

V usage is TRBV7-2 and J usage is TRBJ2-6; D is possibly TRBD1 (6 bases). The CDR3 covers 19 residues. V lost 2 bases to trimming and J lost 3 bases, with 20 bases between them. CDR1 SGHTA and CDR2 FQGNSA come from the germline V gene. The CDR3 sequence is CASSLFLRTGSDGANVLTF. CDR3 bases: TGTGCCAGCAGCTTATTCTTACGTACAGGGTCTGATGGGGCCAACGTCCTGACTTTC.

This chain links TRBV5-1 with TRBJ1-6, with TRBD1 matching 8 bases. The CDR3 has 15 amino acids. Germline V gene sequence: CDR1 SGHRS, CDR2 YFSETQ. Trimming removed 4 bases from V and 8 bases from J; junction bases left unmatched: 8. CDR3 in amino acids: CASSPNVQGDSPLHF. As DNA, the CDR3 is TGCGCCAGCAGCCCCAACGTACAGGGGGATTCACCCCTCCACTTT.

This rearrangement joins TRBV4-1 to TRBJ2-3; D uncertain. Looked up from germline, CDR1 is MGHRA and CDR2 is YSYEKL. This CDR3 is built from 14 residues. V lost 2 bases to trimming and J lost 5 bases, with 11 bases between them. CDR3 in DNA: TGCGCCAGCAGCCAAAACTCAAATGGAGATACGCAGTATTTT. Translating it yields CASSQNSNGDTQYF.

The genes are TRBV11-3 and TRBJ2-1; a weak D match, TRBD2 (5 bases). V was pared by 0 bases and J by 0 bases, with 6 bases between. The CDR3 is 15 amino acids. From germline, CDR1 is SGHNT and CDR2 YENEEA. The CDR3 loop is CASSLDGLSYNEQFF. In nucleotides, the CDR3 is TGTGCCAGCAGCTTAGACGGACTCTCCTACAATGAGCAGTTCTTC. Based on the CDR3 plus reference TRBV11-3 and TRBJ2-1, the full variable domain is EAGVVQSPRYKIIEKKQPVAFWCNPISGHNTLYWYLQNLGQGPELLIRYENEEAVDDSQLPKDRFSAERLKGVDSTLKIQPAELGDSAVYLCASSLDGLSYNEQFFGPGTRLTVL.

This clone was counted a single time. The V and J genes are TRBV19 and TRBJ2-7; 7 bases match TRBD2. Germline V CDR1 and CDR2: LNHDA, SQIVND (reference sequence). The CDR3 length is 16 residues. V was pared by 1 base and J by 1 base, with 7 bases of the junction left unmatched. CDR3 region: CASSIAGGYRSYEQYF. The CDR3 DNA follows: TGTGCCAGTAGTATAGCCGGGGGGTACCGATCCTACGAGCAGTACTTC.

This clone was detected only a few times. The chain couples TRBV5-6 to TRBJ2-7; possibly TRBD1 for D (5 bases). CDR1 is SGHDT and CDR2 is YYEEEE in the germline V gene. The CDR3 length is 14 residues. With 2 bases removed from V and 0 bases from J, the gap between germline ends came to 9 bases. The CDR3 DNA follows: TGTGCCAGCAGCTTCAGGGCAAACTCCTACGAGCAGTACTTC. Residues: CASSFRANSYEQYF.

The chain joins TRBV6-6 to TRBJ1-2; no clear D. CDR3 length: 13 residues. Trimming took 4 bases from V and 8 from J, leaving 14 bases between them. CDR1 MNHNY and CDR2 SVGAGI come from the germline V gene (reference sequence). This CDR3 reads CASSSSTERGYTF. CDR3 DNA: TGTGCCAGCAGTTCAAGTACGGAGCGGGGCTACACCTTC.

The chain combines TRBV5-5 with TRBJ2-2, with a weak D call TRBD1 (6 bases). Trimming shortened V by 2 bases and J by 5 bases, and 16 bases separated the two germline ends. The germline V gene has CDR1 SGHKS and CDR2 YYEKEE (reference sequence). The CDR3 spans 16 residues. CDR3 nucleotides: TGTGCCAGCAGCTTCTCACAGGGAAGGAGGACCGGGGAGCTGTTTTTT. Amino acid sequence: CASSFSQGRRTGELFF.

This chain joins TRBV6-5 and TRBJ2-1; 9 bases match TRBD2. The CDR3 sequence is 14 residues long. Germline V lookup: CDR1 MNHEY, CDR2 SVGAGI. The V gene end was trimmed by 6 bases and the J gene end by 4 bases; junction bases not matched to a gene: 4. The CDR3 coding sequence is TGTGCCAGCAGAGCTAGCGGGGTTTACAATGAGCAGTTCTTC. This translates into CASRASGVYNEQFF.

This chain joins TRBV6-5 and TRBJ1-2, with TRBD1 identical over 7 bases. This CDR3 is 14 amino acids long. Per the germline V gene, CDR1 is MNHEY and CDR2 is SVGAGI. V dropped 6 bases and J dropped 4; count of bases not matched to a gene: 8. The CDR3 DNA sequence: TGTGCCAGCAGCCCCGAGCGGACAGGCTATGGCTACACCTTC. It specifies CASSPERTGYGYTF.

This chain uses TRBV7-8 with TRBJ2-2; no clear D gene. V was pared by 2 bases and J by 5 bases, with 9 bases between. Per the germline V gene, CDR1 is SGHVS and CDR2 is FQNEAQ. This CDR3 region has 14 residues. The CDR3 region has the DNA TGTGCCAGCAGCTTAATCGGCGGAACCGGGGAGCTGTTTTTT. Encoded protein: CASSLIGGTGELFF.

This clone was seen just once. The chain couples TRBV19 to TRBJ2-3; tentative D call: TRBD2 (6 bases). From germline, CDR1 is LNHDA and CDR2 SQIVND (reference sequence). The CDR3 totals 15 residues. V shed 4 bases and J shed 4 bases, with 15 bases lying between them. Here the CDR3 DNA reads TGTGCCAGTAGTACCGGGACTGGAGGGCCAGATACGCAGTATTTT. Residues: CASSTGTGGPDTQYF.

The chain couples TRBV28 to TRBJ2-5; D gene ambiguous. CDR3 length equals 12 residues. The V end was cut by 0 bases, the J end by 10 bases, with 9 bases between. Germline-derived CDR1 and CDR2 are MDHEN and SYDVKM. This CDR3 is CASSLWVSDQYF. The DNA for the CDR3 is TGTGCCAGCAGTTTATGGGTTTCAGACCAGTACTTC. Looking up the rest from reference TRBV28 and TRBJ2-5 gives the full variable domain: DVKVTQSSRYLVKRTGEKVFLECVQDMDHENMFWYRQDPGLGLRLIYFSYDVKMKEKGDIPEGYSVSREKKERFSLILESASTNQTSMYLCASSLWVSDQYFGPGTRLLVL.

The V call is TRBV15, the J call TRBJ2-7, with 11 bases identical to TRBD2. Germline values: CDR1 LNHNV, CDR2 YYDKDF (reference sequence). Trimming cost V 3 bases and J 11 bases; bases outside gene matches: 9. This CDR3 contains 14 residues. CDR3 protein: CATSSTRLAGLKYF. The CDR3, as DNA: TGTGCCACCAGCAGTACCCGACTAGCGGGGCTCAAGTACTTC.

V usage is TRBV5-6 and J usage is TRBJ2-2; no clear D gene. The V end was cut by 2 bases, the J end by 4 bases, with 9 bases between. Per germline, CDR1 SGHDT and CDR2 YYEEEE. The CDR3 contains 14 residues. CDR3 protein: CASSFSAATGELFF. For the CDR3, the DNA is TGTGCCAGCAGCTTCAGCGCGGCCACCGGGGAGCTGTTTTTT.

The chain joins TRBV3-1 (or the pseudogene TRBV3-2) to TRBJ1-1, with D tentatively TRBD1 (5 bases). This CDR3 spans 15 amino acids. V was cut by 1 base and J by 5 bases, with 14 bases left in between. Germline V lookup: CDR1 LGHDT, CDR2 YNNKEL (reference sequence). The CDR3 loop reads CASSQGNRPRTEAFF. In DNA, the CDR3 is TGTGCCAGCAGCCAAGGGAACAGGCCCCGGACTGAAGCTTTCTTT.

The chain's CDR3 is CASSLGLGRVHNEQFF. The CDR3 DNA follows: TGTGCCAGCAGCTTAGGATTAGGGCGGGTCCACAATGAGCAGTTCTTC. V and J are TRBV7-2 and TRBJ2-1; a weak D match, TRBD2 (5 bases). This CDR3 spans 16 amino acids. In germline, CDR1 is SGHTA, CDR2 FQGNSA. With 1 base removed from V and 5 bases from J, the gap between germline ends came to 15 bases.

This chain connects TRBV6-5 to TRBJ2-5; possible D gene TRBD1, 6 bases. Germline V gene data show CDR1 as MNHEY and CDR2 as SVGAGI. The CDR3 length is 13 residues. Trimming removed 7 bases at V and 7 bases at J, with 16 bases between. The CDR3 DNA reads TGTGCCAGCATGCGGACAGCCGCTGGGACCCAGTACTTC. Translated, it gives CASMRTAAGTQYF.

This clone was found once. This chain uses TRBV7-9 with TRBJ2-7, with TRBD2 identical over 9 bases. The germline V gene encodes CDR1 SEHNR and CDR2 FQNEAQ (reference sequence). Trimming took 4 bases from V and 3 from J; bases not matched to a gene: 4. This CDR3 is 14 amino acids long. The CDR3: CASSSVAGDYEQYF. CDR3 sequence (DNA): TGTGCCAGCAGCTCGGTAGCGGGAGACTACGAGCAGTACTTC.

The rearrangement uses TRBV7-2 and TRBJ1-1, with 7 bases that match TRBD1. V dropped 5 bases and J dropped 0; count of bases not matched to a gene: 6. The CDR3 length is 15 residues. Germline lookup yields CDR1 SGHTA and CDR2 FQGNSA. CDR3 residues: CASSPPGQLNTEAFF. CDR3 bases: TGTGCCAGCAGCCCGCCGGGACAGCTGAACACTGAAGCTTTCTTT. The full variable domain, with the rest looked up from reference TRBV7-2 and TRBJ1-1, is GAGVSQSPSNKVTEKGKDVELRCDPISGHTALYWYRQSLGQGLEFLIYFQGNSAPDKSGLPSDRFSAERTGGSVSTLTIQRTQQEDSAVYLCASSPPGQLNTEAFFGQGTRLTVV.

This clone appeared a few times. The chain uses TRBV4-1 and TRBJ2-1, with 9 nucleotides matching TRBD2. With V trimmed by 5 bases and J by 3 bases, 8 bases remained unmatched. The CDR3 covers 16 residues. From germline, CDR1 is MGHRA and CDR2 YSYEKL. The CDR3 loop is CASSGGIAGVYNEQFF. CDR3 DNA: TGCGCCAGCAGCGGTGGGATAGCGGGAGTCTACAATGAGCAGTTCTTC.